The clone carrying this TCR beta chain was counted a few times. A single record per CDR3 protein comes from TCRdb applying MiXCR to the reads. The sample has just under 550,000 distinct CDR3 sequences, 26% seen once. The data stem from a study of T cell repertoires in cytomegalovirus infection. This CDR3 has 12 amino acids. Trimming stripped 7 bases from V and 5 bases from J, with 11 bases between. Input material: PBMCs. The rearrangement links TRBV12-3 or TRBV12-4 to TRBJ2-5; possibly TRBD1 or TRBD2 for D (5 bases each). The receptor's source is a human donor in good health (CMV status not recorded). Some clones in this sample may be carry-over from other donors' samples. CDR3 in DNA: TGTGCCAGCAAACGGGGCTGGGAGACCCAGTACTTC. This translates into CASKRGWETQYF.